Each of the 7 T cell receptor beta chains below was sequenced from the same sample in a study of shared clonotypes between healthy human individuals. Sequenced by immunoSEQ multiplex PCR; TCRdb stores in-frame clones only, minus some. The sample holds about 2.5 million clones; roughly 92% are singletons and the top ten take around 0.4%. The sequenced sample consisted of naive CD4+ T cells from PBMCs. Subset indicated: CD45RA+ positively selected. The source is a man aged 18 to 30 in good health. Some clones in this sample may be carry-over from other donors' samples.

The CDR3 nucleotides read TGTGCCAGCAGCCCCGGGACAGGGCCCTCTGGGGCCAACGTCCTGACTTTC. Its translation: CASSPGTGPSGANVLTF. The chain employs TRBV2 and TRBJ2-6, with 9 bases aligning to TRBD1. The germline CDR1 and CDR2 sequences are SNHLY and FYNNEI. The CDR3 is made up of 17 amino acids. After removal of 6 bases from V and 0 bases from J, the junction contained 6 bases not matched to a gene.

This clone appeared a few times. J is TRBJ2-7 and V is TRBV7-6, with 7 bases fitting TRBD1. Germline trimming cut 0 bases from V and 1 base from J; bases unmatched to any gene: 6. The CDR3 covers 16 residues. Germline loops: CDR1 SGHVS, CDR2 FNYEAQ. The CDR3 reads CASSLAPQGLSYEQYF. CDR3 nucleotides: TGTGCCAGCAGCTTAGCGCCACAGGGGCTTTCCTACGAGCAGTACTTC.

The chain joins TRBV9 to TRBJ2-1; TRBD2 matches 8 bases. Germline assignment: CDR1 SGDLS and CDR2 YYNGEE. The J segment lost 2 bases and the V segment lost 4 bases, leaving 8 bases of the junction unmatched. This CDR3 contains 16 residues. The CDR3: CASSPLREVTYNEQFF. CDR3 bases: TGTGCCAGCAGCCCCTTGCGGGAGGTAACCTACAATGAGCAGTTCTTC.

The rearrangement uses TRBV5-1 and TRBJ2-7; D not resolved. The CDR3 totals 11 residues. V lost 0 bases and J 8 bases, leaving 6 bases between the germline ends. From germline, CDR1 is SGHRS and CDR2 YFSETQ. The CDR3 DNA sequence: TGCGCCAGCAGCTTGGGGCCACAGCAGTACTTC. It specifies CASSLGPQQYF.

Points on this clone: Other DNA sequences in the same sample also yield this CDR3. The rearrangement joins TRBV28 to TRBJ2-7, with a weak D call TRBD1 (6 bases). The CDR3 has 12 amino acids. Trimming pared 8 bases from V and 3 bases from J, leaving 11 bases between. Germline CDR1 and CDR2: MDHEN and SYDVKM. The CDR3 DNA sequence: TGTGCCAGCTCACAGGGTTTCTACGAGCAGTACTTC. Its protein product is CASSQGFYEQYF.

This chain joins TRBV19 and TRBJ1-4; D is unclear. Germline CDR1 is LNHDA and CDR2 is SQIVND (reference sequence). The V end lost 5 bases, the J end lost 4 bases, and 8 bases lay between the germline ends. This CDR3 region has 13 residues. The CDR3 loop reads CASSSLNNEKLFF. In nucleotides, the CDR3 is TGTGCCAGTAGTTCCTTGAATAATGAAAAACTGTTTTTT.

The chain uses TRBV7-3 and TRBJ1-5; D remains unclear. This CDR3 has 13 residues. Germline CDR1 reads SGHTA; CDR2 reads FQGTGA. The V and J ends lost 0 bases and 5 bases respectively, with 5 bases between them. The CDR3 here is CASSLTLHQPQHF. CDR3 nucleotide sequence: TGTGCCAGCAGCTTAACATTACATCAGCCCCAGCATTTT. Based on the CDR3 plus reference TRBV7-3 and TRBJ1-5, the full variable domain is GAGVSQTPSNKVTEKGKYVELRCDPISGHTALYWYRQSLGQGPEFLIYFQGTGAADDSGLPNDRFFAVRPEGSVSTLKIQRTERGDSAVYLCASSLTLHQPQHFGDGTRLSIL.